The rows below give T cell receptor beta chains drawn from one sample of a study of T-cell reconstitution after alpha-beta-depleted transplantation in children. MiXCR, applied by TCRdb to the PCR reads, yields one record per CDR3 protein. Counted here are a few hundred thousand distinct CDR3 sequences, 43% occurring once; the ten biggest clones make up 27%. Material: PBMCs, obtained before TCRalphabeta/CD19-depleted stem cell transplant. These receptors were obtained from a girl aged 2 to 9 with aplastic anemia, due to receive a stem cell transplant. The CDR3 runs from the conserved cysteine through the conserved F or W. The D gene is left open where the match is weak. Expanded clones get a size class; other rows say once, few or many, or leave the size out.

size,D,V,J,DNA,CDR3
NA,NA,TRBV11-2,TRBJ2-1,TGTGCCAGCAGCTTAGCGTATCAGTCGCATGAGCAGTTCTTC,CASSLAYQSHEQFF
NA,TRBD2,TRBV29-1,TRBJ2-7,TGCAGCGTTGAAGATTTCGAGAAGTGGCGGGGGATCTCCTACGAGCAGTACTTC,CSVEDFEKWRGISYEQYF
few,NA,TRBV20-1,TRBJ1-6,TGCAGTGCTAGGGCAAGGTGGAAGGAGTCACCCCTCCACTTT,CSARARWKESPLHF
NA,NA,TRBV7-2,TRBJ2-5,TGTGCCAGCAGCCGGGCCAGGGAAGAGACCCAGTACTTC,CASSRAREETQYF
few,NA,TRBV19,TRBJ1-5,TGTGCCAGTAGTAGCGACTTCGGGGTACAGCCCCAGCATTTT,CASSSDFGVQPQHF
NA,NA,TRBV20-1,TRBJ2-7,TGCAGTGCACTCGGGTACGGGGGCTTTGCAGGCGAGCAGTACTTC,CSALGYGGFAGEQYF
NA,TRBD2,TRBV7-2,TRBJ2-3,TGTGCCAGCAGCTTAGCCGGACCGGGGGTTCGAGCGGGAGACACAGATACGCAGTATTTT,CASSLAGPGVRAGDTDTQYF
few,TRBD2,TRBV4-2,TRBJ2-1,TGTGCCAGCAGCCCGACGCTCGGGGCGGGAGGGAATTTTGAGCAGTTCTTC,CASSPTLGAGGNFEQFF
NA,NA,TRBV27,TRBJ2-5,TGTGCCAGCATGGCGTGGGGGGCCGACTTTCAAGAGACCCAGTACTTC,CASMAWGADFQETQYF
NA,NA,TRBV9,TRBJ2-7,TGTGCCAGCAGCGACCCCCAGACCTACGAGCAGTACTTC,CASSDPQTYEQYF
few,NA,TRBV11-2,TRBJ1-4,TGTGCCAGCAGCTTAGCGTTCGGGGCCGGGGAAAAACTGTTTTTT,CASSLAFGAGEKLFF
once,TRBD1,TRBV11-2,TRBJ2-7,TGTGCCAGCAGCTTCCCCAGACAGGGGAAATTCTACGAGCAGTACTTC,CASSFPRQGKFYEQYF
few,TRBD2,TRBV20-1,TRBJ2-7,TGCAGTGCCATCCCCCCCCTAGCGGGCGCCCTAGGAGGCTACGAGCAGTACTTC,CSAIPPLAGALGGYEQYF
NA,NA,TRBV7-2,TRBJ2-1,TGTGCCAGCAGCTTAGAACCGGGACGGTACAATGAGCAGTTCTTC,CASSLEPGRYNEQFF
many,TRBD1,TRBV12-3/TRBV12-4,TRBJ2-7,TGTGCCAGCAGCTTATTACAGGGGGAATACGAGCAGTACTTC,CASSLLQGEYEQYF
NA,TRBD1,TRBV27,TRBJ2-5,TGTGCCAGCAAAAAGGGGGGACAGGGAAAAGAGACCCAGTACTTC,CASKKGGQGKETQYF
many,NA,TRBV5-1,TRBJ2-6,TGCGCCAGCAGCTTTACAGTGCCCTCTGGGGCCAACGTCCTGACTTTC,CASSFTVPSGANVLTF
many,TRBD1,TRBV5-1,TRBJ2-7,TGCGCCAGCAGCTTACAGGCAGGGGGCTGGAACGAGCAGTACTTC,CASSLQAGGWNEQYF
few,TRBD2,TRBV10-3,TRBJ2-7,TGTGCCAACGGTGTGGCTAGCGGGTACGAGCAGTACTTC,CANGVASGYEQYF
few,TRBD2,TRBV4-1,TRBJ2-3,TGCGCCAGCAGCCAGGACTCGTACGGGAGGGACCGCACAGATACGCAGTATTTT,CASSQDSYGRDRTDTQYF
once,NA,TRBV6-5,TRBJ2-1,TGTGCCAGCAGTTACTCGACCCAGCGGTACAATGAGCAGTTCTTC,CASSYSTQRYNEQFF
NA,NA,TRBV12-3/TRBV12-4,TRBJ2-2,TGTGCCAGCAGCGTTCAGGAGAACACCGGGGAGCTGTTTTTT,CASSVQENTGELFF
few,TRBD2,TRBV5-1,TRBJ2-1,TGCGCCAGCAGCTTGGCACTAGCGGGAGGCGACCAGTTCTTC,CASSLALAGGDQFF
many,NA,TRBV10-2,TRBJ2-3,TGCGCCAGCAGCCCTTGGGGTACTAGCACAGATACGCAGTATTTT,CASSPWGTSTDTQYF
few,TRBD2,TRBV6-5,TRBJ2-2,TGTGCCAGCAGTTACTGGGGGGGAGGGGACACCGGGGAGCTGTTTTTT,CASSYWGGGDTGELFF
NA,NA,TRBV6-1,TRBJ2-7,TGTGCCAGCAGTGACTACGACATCTCCTACGAGCAGTACTTC,CASSDYDISYEQYF
few,TRBD1,TRBV5-1,TRBJ1-1,TGCGCCAGCAGCTTTTCCGCAGGGGGCGGTGGCACTGAAGCTTTCTTT,CASSFSAGGGGTEAFF
few,NA,TRBV20-1,TRBJ2-5,TGCAGTGCTAGTGGGGGATTCCAAGAGACCCAGTACTTC,CSASGGFQETQYF
NA,NA,TRBV12-3/TRBV12-4,TRBJ1-5,TGTGCCAGCAGTTTATACAGGTCGACTGGGTCCCAGCATTTT,CASSLYRSTGSQHF
NA,NA,TRBV29-1,TRBJ2-3,TGCAGCGTTTCGGTAACGATCGCAGATACGCAGTATTTT,CSVSVTIADTQYF
NA,NA,TRBV11-2,TRBJ2-7,TGTGCCAGCAGCTTAGATCGTATCTACGAGCAGTACTTC,CASSLDRIYEQYF
many,NA,TRBV20-1,TRBJ2-1,TGCAGTGCTAGCTCCGCGGCCTACAATGAGCAGTTCTTC,CSASSAAYNEQFF
NA,NA,TRBV28,TRBJ2-3,TGTGCCAGCAGTTTATATGAGTCAAGTACTACAGATACGCAGTATTTT,CASSLYESSTTDTQYF
few,NA,TRBV7-2,TRBJ2-1,TGTGCCAGCAGCCGAATCGGGGCCATTAATGAGCAGTTCTTC,CASSRIGAINEQFF
once,TRBD2,TRBV29-1,TRBJ2-7,TGCAGCGCGGGAGGGGGAACCTACGAGCAGTACTTC,CSAGGGTYEQYF
NA,NA,TRBV27,TRBJ2-7,TGTGCCAGCAGTTTTGCTAGCGCAACCTACGAGCAGTACTTC,CASSFASATYEQYF
many,NA,TRBV9,TRBJ2-3,TGTGCCAGCAGCGTAGACGGGAGTGGGTCAGATACGCAGTATTTT,CASSVDGSGSDTQYF
NA,TRBD1,TRBV7-3,TRBJ1-5,TGTGCCAGCAGCCTCCAGGGGGGTTTCAATCAGCCCCAGCATTTT,CASSLQGGFNQPQHF
NA,TRBD2,TRBV7-6,TRBJ2-3,TGTGCCAGCAGCACTAGCGGGGCTCGCACAGATACGCAGTATTTT,CASSTSGARTDTQYF
once,NA,TRBV12-3/TRBV12-4,TRBJ1-5,TGTGCCAGCACTTTAGGACGGCCCAATCAGCCCCAGCATTTT,CASTLGRPNQPQHF
NA,NA,TRBV27,TRBJ1-6,TGTGCCAGCGCGGTGGGGAGCTCCTATAATTCACCCCTCCACTTT,CASAVGSSYNSPLHF
few,NA,TRBV6-4,TRBJ1-4,TGTGCCAGCAGTGACTCAGGGAGTGGAGAACTGTTTTTT,CASSDSGSGELFF